This T cell receptor beta chain emerged from a study of response to subunit inactivated influenza vaccine. Trimming at V came to 2 bases and at J to 3 bases, leaving 8 bases not matched to a gene. The CDR3 contains 16 residues. Germline values: CDR1 SGHKS, CDR2 YYEKEE (reference sequence). This clonotype appeared a few times. One entry per CDR3 protein, called by TCRdb with MiXCR from the RT-PCR reads. The table includes roughly 500,000 distinct CDR3 sequences, approximately 15% detected once. The input for sequencing was CD4+ T cells sorted from PBMCs, taken less than 25 months after vaccination. The genes are TRBV5-5 and TRBJ1-1; 9 nucleotides align to TRBD1. The origin of this receptor is a man aged 50-75 years who received an inactivated influenza vaccine. CDR3: CASSFRDREVDTEAFF. In DNA, the CDR3 is TGTGCCAGCAGCTTCCGGGACAGGGAGGTAGACACTGAAGCTTTCTTT.